This T cell receptor beta chain is from a study of molecular identifiers for immune sequencing clone quantification. At least ten counts were recorded for this clonotype. Naive CD8 T cells were FACS-sorted by CD8+CD4-CCR7+CD45RA+ markers. Generation of bulk TCR libraries relied on previously described methods and listed TCR primers. In TCRdb, the PCR reads were re-called with MiXCR into one record per CDR3 protein. The sample consists of about 320,000 distinct CDR3 sequences, about 21% of them appearing once. The V gene end was trimmed by 4 bases and the J gene end by 3 bases; junction bases not matched to a gene: 10. The CDR3 is 15 amino acids. Germline CDR1 reads SGHRS; CDR2 reads YFSETQ.

The rearrangement joins TRBV5-1 to TRBJ2-7; the match to TRBD1 covers 7 bases. What was sequenced was naive CD8+ T cells from blood, with Jurkat cell RNA spiked in. Subset defined: FACS-sorted CD8+CD4-CCR7+CD45RA+ naive T cells. The clonotype was recovered from a human donor in good health. Some libraries in this study had Jurkat cell RNA spiked in. CDR3 protein: CASSQTDRILYEQYF. CDR3 in DNA: TGCGCCAGCAGCCAAACGGACAGGATCCTCTACGAGCAGTACTTC.